This is a list of T cell receptor beta chains from one sample in a study of OX40 agonist ivuxolimab in advanced cancers. The protocol was immunoSEQ multiplex PCR, while the TCRdb copy is restricted to in-frame clones and leaves out a portion. The sample records about 52,000 clones, just under 95% being singletons. This specimen was CD4+ or CD8+ T cells sorted from blood, taken in a trial of the OX40 agonist ivuxolimab. These receptors came from an adult with an advanced solid tumor such as melanoma, head and neck, liver or kidney cancer. Both conserved end residues are part of each CDR3. D genes are given only for firm matches. A row's size may be missing; if present it is once, few, many or a size class.

size	D	V	J	CDR3	DNA
NA	NA	TRBV19	TRBJ1-1	CASSWAGDFTEAFF	TGTGCCAGTAGTTGGGCAGGGGATTTTACTGAAGCTTTCTTT
NA	TRBD1	TRBV7-9	TRBJ1-2	CASSGRGRKGYTF	TGTGCCAGCAGCGGGAGGGGGCGAAAGGGCTACACCTTC
NA	NA	TRBV6-5	TRBJ2-2	CASSYSTTNTGELFF	TGTGCCAGCAGTTACTCGACAACGAACACCGGGGAGCTGTTTTTT
NA	NA	TRBV4-1	TRBJ2-1	CASSQTFGRLDEQFF	TGCGCCAGCAGCCAGACGTTCGGGAGACTCGATGAGCAGTTCTTC
NA	NA	TRBV5-6	TRBJ1-2	CASSLAERYGGYTF	TGTGCCAGCAGCTTGGCCGAACGGTATGGAGGCTACACCTTC
few	NA	TRBV6-5	TRBJ2-3	CASTQGEVDTQYF	TGTGCCAGCACTCAGGGAGAGGTAGATACGCAGTATTTT
NA	TRBD1	TRBV5-6	TRBJ1-4	CASSLSGTVDEKLFF	TGTGCCAGCAGCTTATCCGGGACAGTGGACGAAAAACTGTTTTTT
NA	NA	TRBV27	TRBJ1-2	CASSHREGGYGYTF	TGTGCCAGCAGCCACAGGGAAGGGGGCTATGGCTACACCTTC
NA	NA	TRBV28	TRBJ1-5	CASSLSGYDQPQHF	TGTGCCAGCAGTTTATCAGGGTACGATCAGCCCCAGCATTTT
NA	NA	TRBV9	TRBJ2-6	CASSVGDRPSGANVLTF	TGTGCCAGCAGCGTAGGAGACAGGCCCTCTGGGGCCAACGTCCTGACTTTC
NA	TRBD2	TRBV7-9	TRBJ2-3	CASSSPRLAETDTQYF	TGTGCCAGCAGCTCCCCCCGACTAGCGGAGACAGATACGCAGTATTTT
NA	TRBD1	TRBV7-3	TRBJ2-1	CASSLGLGQDAYNEQFF	TGTGCCAGCAGCTTAGGGCTTGGACAGGACGCATACAATGAGCAGTTCTTC
once	NA	TRBV9	TRBJ2-1	CASSVEGNYHSDEQFF	TGTGCCAGCAGCGTAGAAGGCAACTACCACTCGGATGAGCAGTTCTTC
NA	NA	TRBV27	TRBJ2-1	CASSFPGLSGNEQFF	TGTGCCAGCAGTTTCCCTGGACTATCCGGTAATGAGCAGTTCTTC
NA	NA	TRBV9	TRBJ2-7	CASGGGVRDYEQYF	TGTGCCAGCGGGGGTGGGGTGAGGGACTACGAGCAGTACTTC
NA	TRBD1	TRBV28	TRBJ1-2	CASSFGTAYGYTF	TGTGCCAGCAGTTTTGGGACAGCCTATGGCTACACCTTC
NA	TRBD1	TRBV19	TRBJ1-6	CASTVGQGNSPLHF	TGTGCCAGTACGGTGGGACAGGGTAATTCACCCCTCCACTTT
NA	NA	TRBV28	TRBJ2-7	CASSWAAEQYF	TGTGCCAGCAGTTGGGCAGCCGAGCAGTACTTC
NA	TRBD2	TRBV4-3	TRBJ2-7	CASSQRLLAGYSYEQYF	TGCGCCAGCAGCCAACGCTTACTAGCGGGATACTCCTACGAGCAGTACTTC
NA	NA	TRBV4-1	TRBJ1-2	CASSQGGAYGYTF	TGCGCCAGCAGCCAGGGGGGAGCTTATGGCTACACCTTC
NA	TRBD2	TRBV6-5	TRBJ2-7	CASSYLAGAHEQYF	TGTGCCAGCAGTTATCTAGCGGGAGCGCACGAGCAGTACTTC